The 23 T cell receptor beta chains reported below all come from one sample, sequenced in a study of cytomegalovirus exposure and HLA in healthy donors. PCR primers comprised 60 Vbeta and 13 Jbeta primers. This table comes from immunoSEQ multiplex PCR, and its TCRdb copy is limited to in-frame clones, with some not included. The table lists about 120,000 clones, roughly 80% of them singletons. Input material: PBMCs. These receptors were obtained from a woman aged 35 to 49 in good health and CMV-seropositive.

V and J are TRBV9 and TRBJ2-1; 10 bases map to TRBD2. From germline, CDR1 is SGDLS and CDR2 YYNGEE. V lost 0 bases, J lost 6 bases, and 3 bases stayed unmatched. CDR3 length: 15 residues. DNA for the CDR3: TGTGCCAGCAGCGTAGGGGCTAGCGGGGGCAATGAGCAGTTCTTC. Its translation: CASSVGASGGNEQFF.

The chain has TRBV30 and TRBJ2-1; the match to TRBD2 covers 7 bases. The CDR3 is 14 residues long. With V trimmed by 5 bases and J by 4 bases, 8 bases remained unmatched. Germline CDR1 reads GTSNPN; CDR2 reads SVGIG (reference sequence). The CDR3 loop is CAWSFASGYNEQFF. The CDR3 DNA follows: TGTGCCTGGTCGTTCGCTAGCGGATACAATGAGCAGTTCTTC.

This chain connects TRBV5-6 to TRBJ2-7, with TRBD2 identical over 10 bases. CDR3 length: 15 amino acids. V lost 4 bases and J lost 4; bases outside the gene matches: 8. Germline CDR1 reads SGHDT; CDR2 reads YYEEEE. The CDR3 DNA reads TGTGCCAGCAGCGAAGGGACTAGCGACCTATACGAGCAGTACTTC. Translating gives CASSEGTSDLYEQYF.

The genes are TRBV7-3 and TRBJ2-3, with TRBD2 identical over 12 bases. The CDR3 contains 16 residues. J was trimmed by 4 bases and V by 3 bases; bases with no gene match: 5. CDR1 is SGHTA and CDR2 is FQGTGA in the germline V gene. The DNA for the CDR3 is TGTGCCAGCAGCTTGTCTAGCGGGGGGGCGGCAGATACGCAGTATTTT. As protein: CASSLSSGGAADTQYF.

The chain carries TRBV27 and TRBJ2-5; 12 bases map to TRBD2. The last part of the DNA fits TRBJ2-7 better; the J call may be wrong. Germline CDR1 reads MNHEY; CDR2 reads SMNVEV (reference sequence). There are 15 residues in the CDR3. The CDR3 region is CASSSPTSGSYEQYF. For the CDR3, the DNA is TGTGCCAGCAGTTCCCCGACTAGCGGGAGCTACGAGCAGTACTTC.

Points on this clone: The same CDR3 can be traced to other DNA sequences in this sample. Written as DNA, the CDR3 is TGTGCCAGCAGGAACTCAGATACGCAGTATTTT. Translating gives CASRNSDTQYF. The chain employs TRBV2 and TRBJ2-3; D not resolved. Per the germline V gene, CDR1 is SNHLY and CDR2 is FYNNEI. The CDR3 extends over 11 amino acids. V lost 6 bases to trimming and J lost 4 bases, with 5 bases between them.

The V call is TRBV5-1, the J call TRBJ1-2; D is possibly TRBD1 (5 bases). V lost 4 bases and J 8 bases, leaving 15 bases between the germline ends. The CDR3 is 13 amino acids. Germline values: CDR1 SGHRS, CDR2 YFSETQ. DNA of the CDR3: TGCGCCAGCAGCGCGGGGGAGGGGAGAGGCTACACCTTC. It translates to CASSAGEGRGYTF.

This chain joins TRBV2 and TRBJ1-2; D is uncertain. The CDR3 is 17 residues long. The ends were cut back, 0 bases at V and 4 bases at J, with 18 bases in the middle. The V gene's germline CDR1 is SNHLY and CDR2 FYNNEI. This CDR3 is CASSEAAYGDRVYGYTF. The CDR3 coding sequence is TGTGCCAGCAGTGAAGCGGCATACGGGGATAGGGTCTATGGCTACACCTTC.

This chain connects TRBV10-2 to TRBJ2-2; the match to TRBD2 covers 7 bases. Germline CDR1 and CDR2: WSHSY and SAAADI. V dropped 2 bases and J dropped 1; count of bases not matched to a gene: 4. This CDR3 contains 16 residues. Written as DNA, the CDR3 is TGCGCCAGCAGTGAGGGCGGGGGAAAGAACACCGGGGAGCTGTTTTTT. Encoded protein: CASSEGGGKNTGELFF.

This sequence joins TRBV7-2 and TRBJ2-7; 9 bases agree with TRBD1. Unmatched junction bases numbered 4, after V lost 1 base and J lost 6 bases. The CDR3 has 14 residues. Germline-derived CDR1 and CDR2 are SGHTA and FQGNSA. The CDR3: CASSLVGTGFEQYF. The CDR3 DNA reads as TGTGCCAGCAGCTTAGTCGGGACAGGGTTCGAGCAGTACTTC.

CDR3 residues: CASSFEQGTYEQYF. For the CDR3, the DNA is TGTGCCAGCAGCTTTGAACAGGGGACCTACGAGCAGTACTTC. The chain recombines TRBV7-8 with TRBJ2-7, with 7 positions matching TRBD1. Germline V CDR1 and CDR2: SGHVS, FQNEAQ. The CDR3 length is 14 residues. V trimming: 3 bases; J trimming: 2 bases; junction bases outside the gene matches: 4.

This clone was counted once. The chain recombines TRBV19 with TRBJ2-1; D is unresolved. V lost 9 bases and J lost 9, with 18 bases in between. This CDR3 contains 13 residues. Germline assignment: CDR1 LNHDA and CDR2 SQIVND (reference sequence). The chain's CDR3 is CASLSSPTGEQFF. The CDR3, as DNA: TGTGCCAGCCTATCATCCCCTACGGGTGAGCAGTTCTTC.

The DNA for the CDR3 is TGCGCCAGCAGCCATGACAGGGGTTCGTACTATGGCTACACCTTC. Amino acids: CASSHDRGSYYGYTF. The chain couples TRBV4-1 to TRBJ1-2, with 8 bases matching TRBD1. Germline V gives CDR1 MGHRA, CDR2 YSYEKL. V dropped 3 bases and J dropped 3; count of bases not matched to a gene: 6. This CDR3 has 15 amino acids.

The chain carries TRBV7-9 and TRBJ1-1, with D perhaps TRBD1 (5 bases). Germline assignment: CDR1 SEHNR and CDR2 FQNEAQ (reference sequence). V shed 5 bases and J shed 6 bases, with 16 bases lying between them. The CDR3 is 14 residues long. Here the CDR3 DNA reads TGTGCCAGCAGCCGTCGGGGGGAATCGGCTGAAGCTTTCTTT. As protein: CASSRRGESAEAFF.

The V and J genes are TRBV4-1 and TRBJ2-3; D unclear. The V gene lost 4 bases and the J gene lost 4 bases, with 15 bases spanning the gap. The CDR3 covers 15 residues. Germline assignment: CDR1 MGHRA and CDR2 YSYEKL. The CDR3 sequence: CASSPLEPPSDTQYF. For the CDR3, the DNA is TGCGCCAGCAGCCCCCTCGAGCCCCCGTCAGATACGCAGTATTTT.

The CDR3 loop is CASSVAERPQETQYF. In DNA, the CDR3 is TGTGCCAGCAGCGTAGCGGAGCGGCCCCAAGAGACCCAGTACTTC. This rearrangement joins TRBV9 to TRBJ2-5, with D possibly being TRBD2 (5 bases). Germline CDR1 SGDLS, CDR2 YYNGEE. V gave up 0 bases and J gave up 1 base, with 10 bases separating them. The CDR3 totals 15 residues.

The J gene is TRBJ2-7, the V gene TRBV2, with 10 bases fitting TRBD2. V dropped 3 bases and J dropped 7; count of bases not matched to a gene: 6. The germline gives CDR1 SNHLY, CDR2 FYNNEI. CDR3 length equals 14 residues. The CDR3 bases are TGTGCCAGCAGTGAGAGCGGGGGGGCCCGGGAGCAGTACTTC. It specifies CASSESGGAREQYF.

V and J are TRBV19 and TRBJ1-2, with D possibly being TRBD1 (5 bases). Per germline, CDR1 LNHDA and CDR2 SQIVND (reference sequence). The CDR3 is made up of 14 amino acids. With 7 bases removed from V and 4 bases from J, the gap between germline ends came to 16 bases. Here the CDR3 reads CASKWGPESYGYTF. CDR3 nucleotides: TGTGCCAGTAAGTGGGGCCCAGAAAGCTATGGCTACACCTTC.

This clone was counted between two and nine times. V and J are TRBV7-9 and TRBJ1-1, with D uncertain. Trimming stripped 3 bases from V and 10 bases from J, with 15 bases between. This CDR3 region has 13 residues. Looked up from germline, CDR1 is SEHNR and CDR2 is FQNEAQ (reference sequence). CDR3 sequence: CASSFTLGVGAFF. The CDR3 DNA follows: TGTGCCAGCAGCTTCACCTTGGGCGTGGGAGCTTTCTTT.

The chain uses TRBV15 and TRBJ2-7; 8 bases map to TRBD1. This CDR3 region has 12 residues. Germline V gene lookup returns CDR1 LNHNV and CDR2 YYDKDF (reference sequence). V shed 6 bases, J shed 6 bases, and the junction held 4 bases outside the gene matches. The CDR3 bases are TGTGCCACCAGAGGCGGGACAGGCGAGCAGTACTTC. Protein product: CATRGGTGEQYF.

The V and J genes are TRBV5-6 and TRBJ2-7; D is unclear. In germline, CDR1 is SGHDT, CDR2 YYEEEE. The CDR3 extends over 14 amino acids. Deletions cut 2 bases from V and 0 bases from J, with 9 bases between. The CDR3 loop is CASSLSGSSYEQYF. The CDR3 region has the DNA TGTGCCAGCAGCTTATCCGGGTCCTCCTACGAGCAGTACTTC.

The chain employs TRBV5-6 and TRBJ2-5, with TRBD1 identical over 9 bases. V shed 1 base and J 6 bases; nucleotides not matched to a gene: 10. CDR1 SGHDT and CDR2 YYEEEE come from the germline V gene. CDR3 length: 16 residues. CDR3 loop: CASSLIGTGLGKTQYF. The CDR3 nucleotides read TGTGCCAGCAGCTTGATTGGGACAGGGCTGGGGAAGACCCAGTACTTC.

The chain employs TRBV29-1 and TRBJ2-3; TRBD2 agrees at 10 bases. Trimming removed 1 base from V and 4 bases from J; junction bases left unmatched: 5. The CDR3 extends over 15 amino acids. Germline values: CDR1 SQVTM, CDR2 ANQGSEA. In nucleotides, the CDR3 is TGCAGCGTTGAAGGGCCTAGCGGGAGCCCAGATACGCAGTATTTT. Amino acid sequence: CSVEGPSGSPDTQYF.